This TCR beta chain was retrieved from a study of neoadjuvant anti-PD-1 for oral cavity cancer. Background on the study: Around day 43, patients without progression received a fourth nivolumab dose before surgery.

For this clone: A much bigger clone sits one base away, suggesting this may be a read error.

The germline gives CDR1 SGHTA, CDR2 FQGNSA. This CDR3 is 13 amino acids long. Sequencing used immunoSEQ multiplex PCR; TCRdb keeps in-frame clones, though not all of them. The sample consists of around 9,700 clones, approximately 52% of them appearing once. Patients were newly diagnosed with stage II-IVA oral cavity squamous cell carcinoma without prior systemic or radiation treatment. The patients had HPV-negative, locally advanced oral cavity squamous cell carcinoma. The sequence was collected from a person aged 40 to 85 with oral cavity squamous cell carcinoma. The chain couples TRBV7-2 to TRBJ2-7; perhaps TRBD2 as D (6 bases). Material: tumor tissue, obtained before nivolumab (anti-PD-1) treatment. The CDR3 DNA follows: TGCGCCAGCAGCCAAGATGGGGGGTACGAGCAGTACTTC. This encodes CASSQDGGYEQYF.